The clone carrying this TCR beta chain was found a few times. The CDR3 spans 15 residues. J gave up 6 bases and V 10 bases, and 11 bases lay outside the gene matches. Germline V gene lookup returns CDR1 SEHNR and CDR2 FQNEAQ (reference sequence). How the authors handled the data: Reference gene primers were amplified, and this amplification served to estimate nucleated cell counts. This table comes from immunoSEQ multiplex PCR, and its TCRdb copy is limited to in-frame clones, with some not included. That table supplies the V and J calls and clone size; D and trimming were determined from the DNA. The profile shows around 120,000 clones, about 80% of them singletons. The record originates from a study of blood T cell repertoires in COVID-19. At the level of the study: Samples came from the United States, Italy and Spain, spanning acute and convalescent COVID-19. Sources were T cells, B-cell-depleted T cells, or PBMCs; the material itself was cDNA or gDNA.

This TCR came from a human donor in a cohort sampled during active COVID-19. Sequenced input: peripheral blood. The chain combines TRBV7-9 with TRBJ1-6; 8 bases line up with TRBD1. The CDR3 region has the DNA TGTGCCACCATACCCGCGACAGGGGTTAATTCACCCCTCCACTTT. Residues: CATIPATGVNSPLHF.